This passage covers 3 T cell receptor beta chains from one sample sequenced in a study of CD8+CD57+ T cells in acquired aplastic anemia. Investigators profiled TCR beta VDJ and CDR3 from genomic DNA template. Using its own MiXCR run on the reads, TCRdb lists one record per CDR3 protein. The sample has 400,000 to 500,000 distinct CDR3 sequences; 60% to 80% are singletons. Sequencing was performed on sorted CD4+, CD8+, or CD8+CD57+ T cells (not recorded which) from PBMCs. These receptor sequences come from a human donor in good health, serving as a control.

Worth noting for this clonotype: The junction and the germline gene differ at one end; a read error may be behind it. This chain links TRBV7-2 with TRBJ2-1; D might be TRBD1 (6 bases). The CDR3 runs to 15 residues. Germline CDR1 reads SGHTA; CDR2 reads FQGNSA. CDR3 in amino acids: CASSLTGSSYNGQFF. CDR3 sequence (DNA): TGTGCCAGCAGCTTGACAGGTAGCTCTTATAATGGGCAGTTCTTC.

The V gene is TRBV7-2, the J gene TRBJ1-6; D gene unclear. The germline V and J ends were trimmed by 5 bases and 18 bases, with 26 bases remaining between them. The CDR3 length is 15 residues. Per the germline V gene, CDR1 is SGHTA and CDR2 is FQGNSA. As DNA, the CDR3 is TGTGCCAGCAGCCTAACCGGGCAGGATAATTATGGCTACCACTTT. Protein: CASSLTGQDNYGYHF.

The chain carries TRBV4-3 and TRBJ2-1; D not certain. The CDR3 runs to 13 residues. The V and J ends lost 0 bases and 10 bases respectively, with 10 bases between them. Germline CDR1 is LGHNA and CDR2 is YSLEER. The CDR3 spells CASSQDWAAEQFF. The CDR3 coding sequence is TGCGCCAGCAGCCAAGACTGGGCAGCGGAGCAGTTCTTC.